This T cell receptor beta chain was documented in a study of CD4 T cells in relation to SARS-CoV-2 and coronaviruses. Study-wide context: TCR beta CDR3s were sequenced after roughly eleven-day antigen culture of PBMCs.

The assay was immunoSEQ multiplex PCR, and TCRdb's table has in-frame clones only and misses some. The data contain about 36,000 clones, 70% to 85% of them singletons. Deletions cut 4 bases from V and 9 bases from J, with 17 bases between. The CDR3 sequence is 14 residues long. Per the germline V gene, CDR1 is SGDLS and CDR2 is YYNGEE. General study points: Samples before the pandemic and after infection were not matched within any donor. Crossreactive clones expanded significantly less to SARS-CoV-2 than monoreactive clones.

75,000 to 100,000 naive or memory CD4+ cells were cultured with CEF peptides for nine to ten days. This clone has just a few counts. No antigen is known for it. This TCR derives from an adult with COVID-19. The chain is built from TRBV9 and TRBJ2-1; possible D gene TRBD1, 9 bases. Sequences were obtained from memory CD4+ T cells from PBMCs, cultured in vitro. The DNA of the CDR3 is TGTGCCAGCAGCACACAGGGGGCGGGGGGTGAGCAGTTCTTC. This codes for CASSTQGAGGEQFF.